This TCR beta chain was sequenced for a study of patients and donors after allogeneic stem cell transplantation. TCRdb reprocessed the RT-PCR reads with MiXCR, giving one entry per CDR3 protein. The table includes about a million distinct CDR3 sequences, over 15% detected once. The V gene end was trimmed by 5 bases and the J gene end by 4 bases; junction bases not matched to a gene: 6. Germline lookup yields CDR1 SGHTA and CDR2 FQGNSA. This CDR3 region has 15 residues. The sequence was obtained from a human donor who was either an allogeneic HSCT recipient or a stem cell or donor lymphocyte infusion donor (not recorded which). It is not recorded whose cells these are; they may come from a transplant donor. The genes are TRBV7-2 and TRBJ2-1; 9 bases match TRBD1. The sample was blood, either unsorted or a sorted T cell fraction (not recorded which). CDR3 DNA: TGTGCCAGCAGCGATGTGACAGGGGGTTACAATGAGCAGTTCTTC. Amino acids: CASSDVTGGYNEQFF.